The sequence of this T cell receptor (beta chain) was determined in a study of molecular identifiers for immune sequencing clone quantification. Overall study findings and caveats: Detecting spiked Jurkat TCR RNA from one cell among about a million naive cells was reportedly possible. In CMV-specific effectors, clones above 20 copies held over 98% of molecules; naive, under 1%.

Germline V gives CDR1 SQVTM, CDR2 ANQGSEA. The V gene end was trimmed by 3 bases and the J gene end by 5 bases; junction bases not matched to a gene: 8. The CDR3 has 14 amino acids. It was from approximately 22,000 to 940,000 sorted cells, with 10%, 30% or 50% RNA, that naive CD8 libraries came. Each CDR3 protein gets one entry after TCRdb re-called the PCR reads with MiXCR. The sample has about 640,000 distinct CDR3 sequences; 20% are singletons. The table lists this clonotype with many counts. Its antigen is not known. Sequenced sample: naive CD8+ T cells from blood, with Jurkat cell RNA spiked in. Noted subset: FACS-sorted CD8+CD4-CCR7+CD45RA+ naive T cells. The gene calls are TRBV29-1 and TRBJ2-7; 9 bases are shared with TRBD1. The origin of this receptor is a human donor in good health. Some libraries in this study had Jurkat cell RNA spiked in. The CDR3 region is CSVDGDREGHEQYF. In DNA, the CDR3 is TGCAGCGTTGACGGGGACAGGGAGGGCCACGAGCAGTACTTC.